The 20 T cell receptor beta chains below all came from one sample that was sequenced in a study of control samples from healthy donors and cancer patients. Clones were sequenced by immunoSEQ multiplex PCR, and TCRdb holds only the in-frame ones, with some missing. The repertoire holds around 55,000 clones, approximately 91% seen once, with less than 4% in the top ten. The specimen was blood. Receptors were obtained from a man aged 50 to 60 in good health.

The chain has TRBV4-1 and TRBJ1-6, with TRBD1 matching 8 bases. The CDR3 loop spans 15 amino acids. The V segment lost 0 bases and the J segment 8 bases; nucleotides outside the gene matches: 3. Germline V lookup: CDR1 MGHRA, CDR2 YSYEKL. CDR3 in amino acids: CASSQEVTGDSPLHF. The CDR3 DNA reads as TGCGCCAGCAGCCAAGAGGTGACAGGGGATTCACCCCTCCACTTT.

The chain combines TRBV9 with TRBJ2-1, with 13 bases identical to TRBD2. V was pared by 0 bases and J by 8 bases, with 2 bases of the junction left unmatched. The V gene's germline CDR1 is SGDLS and CDR2 YYNGEE. CDR3 size: 15 residues. CDR3 in DNA: TGTGCCAGCAGCGTAGATGGACTAGCGGGGGATGAGCAGTTCTTC. Translated, it gives CASSVDGLAGDEQFF.

The J gene is TRBJ1-4, the V gene TRBV6-5, with D unresolved. The CDR3 is 13 residues long. Trimming shortened V by 6 bases and J by 4 bases, and 9 bases separated the two germline ends. Germline lookup yields CDR1 MNHEY and CDR2 SVGAGI. The CDR3 coding sequence is TGTGCCAGCAGGCTTGGGCATAATGAAAAACTGTTTTTT. Translated, it gives CASRLGHNEKLFF.

The J gene is TRBJ1-6, the V gene TRBV19; D uncertain. CDR1 and CDR2 (germline): LNHDA, SQIVND (reference sequence). The CDR3 extends over 16 amino acids. V dropped 3 bases and J dropped 6 bases, with 15 bases sitting between them. The DNA of the CDR3 is TGTGCCAGTAGTATTAGGGCCCGGATTTCTAATTCACCCCTCCACTTT. It translates to CASSIRARISNSPLHF.

The sample holds one count of this clone. The genes are TRBV24-1 and TRBJ1-5; D uncertain. The CDR3 is 14 residues long. Germline V gives CDR1 KGHDR, CDR2 SFDVKD. The V and J ends lost 9 bases and 0 bases respectively, with 11 bases between them. In DNA, the CDR3 is TGTGCCACCGCCGGAGTTGATAGCAATCAGCCCCAGCATTTT. It translates to CATAGVDSNQPQHF.

The chain uses TRBV2 and TRBJ2-4, with 8 nucleotides matching TRBD1. V lost 5 bases, J lost 4 bases, and 4 bases stayed unmatched. This CDR3 comprises 14 residues. The germline gives CDR1 SNHLY, CDR2 FYNNEI. CDR3 DNA: TGTGCCAGCAGTCGCAGGGGGCCAAAAAACATTCAGTACTTC. Amino acids: CASSRRGPKNIQYF.

The rearrangement links TRBV9 to TRBJ2-3; 12 bases map to TRBD2. V lost 4 bases, J lost 2 bases, and 8 bases stayed unmatched. The CDR3 is 17 amino acids. Germline CDR1 is SGDLS and CDR2 is YYNGEE. The CDR3 DNA reads as TGTGCCAGCAGCTACCTAGGACTAGCGGGACCCACAGATACGCAGTATTTT. It translates to CASSYLGLAGPTDTQYF. The variable domain in full, completed from reference TRBV9 and TRBJ2-3, reads DSGVTQTPKHLITATGQRVTLRCSPRSGDLSVYWYQQSLDQGLQFLIQYYNGEERAKGNILERFSAQQFPDLHSELNLSSLELGDSALYFCASSYLGLAGPTDTQYFGPGTRLTVL.

The chain is built from TRBV6-2 or TRBV6-3 and TRBJ2-7, with 9 bases identical to TRBD1. CDR3 length: 14 residues. From germline, CDR1 is MNHEY and CDR2 SVGEGT. V dropped 5 bases and J dropped 6; count of bases not matched to a gene: 8. Written as DNA, the CDR3 is TGTGCCAGCAGTCAACAGGGGGCTGGGTTCGAGCAGTACTTC. Protein: CASSQQGAGFEQYF.

The chain carries TRBV29-1 and TRBJ1-1, with 8 bases identical to TRBD1. CDR1 SQVTM and CDR2 ANQGSEA come from the germline V gene. The V segment lost 6 bases and the J segment 7 bases; nucleotides outside the gene matches: 10. The CDR3 contains 13 residues. The CDR3 loop is CSVARGGQDEAFF. CDR3 nucleotide sequence: TGCAGCGTCGCCAGGGGGGGACAGGATGAAGCTTTCTTT.

The gene calls are TRBV5-1 and TRBJ1-2, with D perhaps TRBD1 (5 bases). CDR1 is SGHRS and CDR2 is YFSETQ in the germline V gene. This CDR3 comprises 13 residues. V lost 4 bases to trimming and J lost 4 bases, with 11 bases between them. The CDR3 loop is CASSPDNSYGYTF. CDR3 sequence (DNA): TGCGCCAGCAGCCCGGACAACAGCTATGGCTACACCTTC.

This clone appeared once. As DNA, the CDR3 is TGCGCCAGCGCTCTGGCGGGAGGTCACGAGCAGTACTTC. Translated, it gives CASALAGGHEQYF. The chain recombines TRBV10-2 with TRBJ2-7; 8 nucleotides match TRBD2. Germline V CDR1 and CDR2: WSHSY, SAAADI. The CDR3 has 13 residues. The J segment lost 5 bases and the V segment lost 8 bases, leaving 8 bases of the junction unmatched.

The chain uses TRBV6-6 and TRBJ1-1; a weak D match, TRBD1 (5 bases). CDR3 length: 15 amino acids. With 7 bases removed from V and 3 bases from J, the gap between germline ends came to 18 bases. Germline V gene data show CDR1 as MNHNY and CDR2 as SVGAGI (reference sequence). CDR3 coding DNA: TGTGCCAGCACGCCTTACCGGGCGGGGGACACTGAAGCTTTCTTT. It is translated as CASTPYRAGDTEAFF.

The chain recombines TRBV7-8 with TRBJ1-1, with no clear D. Trimming took 5 bases from V and 1 from J, leaving 11 bases between them. From germline, CDR1 is SGHVS and CDR2 FQNEAQ. The CDR3 contains 14 residues. For the CDR3, the DNA is TGTGCCAGCAGCCCGCCTAATCCGAACACTGAAGCTTTCTTT. It translates to CASSPPNPNTEAFF.

V is TRBV28 and J is TRBJ1-5; the D gene is possibly TRBD1 (6 bases). The CDR3 totals 12 residues. The V gene lost 6 bases and the J gene lost 5 bases, with 8 bases spanning the gap. The V gene's germline CDR1 is MDHEN and CDR2 SYDVKM. CDR3 in amino acids: CASRYRDQPQHF. CDR3 DNA sequence: TGTGCCAGCAGGTACAGGGATCAGCCCCAGCATTTT.

The chain carries TRBV4-2 and TRBJ2-1, with unresolved D. The CDR3 contains 15 residues. Germline values: CDR1 LGHNA, CDR2 YNFKEQ. Trimming cost V 5 bases and J 0 bases, with 11 bases left between them. In DNA, the CDR3 is TGTGCCAGCAGCTACGGCGGCCCCTCCTACAATGAGCAGTTCTTC. It specifies CASSYGGPSYNEQFF.

The rearrangement links TRBV7-3 to TRBJ2-7, with no clear D. The V gene lost 2 bases and the J gene lost 3 bases, with 8 bases spanning the gap. This CDR3 is built from 13 residues. The V gene's germline CDR1 is SGHTA and CDR2 FQGTGA. The chain's CDR3 is CASSLAKIYEQYF. CDR3 nucleotides: TGTGCCAGCAGCTTAGCCAAGATCTACGAGCAGTACTTC.

The rearrangement joins TRBV24-1 to TRBJ1-5; D is possibly TRBD1 (6 bases). The CDR3 is 14 residues long. CDR1 and CDR2 from the germline V gene are KGHDR and SFDVKD. Trimming took 4 bases from V and 4 from J, leaving 10 bases between them. In DNA, the CDR3 is TGTGCCACCAGTGACTGGGACAATAATCAGCCCCAGCATTTT. This encodes CATSDWDNNQPQHF.

The DNA of the CDR3 is TGTGCCAGCTCGGGCCTAGACACTGAAGCTTTCTTT. It is translated as CASSGLDTEAFF. The rearrangement uses TRBV2 and TRBJ1-1, with unresolved D. The germline V gene has CDR1 SNHLY and CDR2 FYNNEI. Trimming stripped 8 bases from V and 3 bases from J, with 10 bases between. The CDR3 has 12 residues.

This chain joins TRBV7-9 and TRBJ2-7; tentatively, D is TRBD2 (5 bases). V shed 1 base and J shed 4 bases, with 14 bases lying between them. This CDR3 is built from 15 residues. In germline, CDR1 is SEHNR, CDR2 FQNEAQ (reference sequence). The CDR3 sequence: CASSLVGEGLYEQYF. DNA for the CDR3: TGTGCCAGCAGCTTAGTGGGAGAAGGCTTGTACGAGCAGTACTTC.

The chain has TRBV28 and TRBJ2-1; 13 bases agree with TRBD2. Germline V gene lookup returns CDR1 MDHEN and CDR2 SYDVKM. This CDR3 region has 16 residues. V was clipped by 4 bases and J by 5 bases; unmatched bases: 5. The CDR3 loop is CASSSWTSGSNNEQFF. Here the CDR3 DNA reads TGTGCCAGCAGTTCTTGGACTAGCGGGAGCAACAATGAGCAGTTCTTC. The full variable domain, in which reference TRBV28 and TRBJ2-1 provide the parts outside the CDR3, is DVKVTQSSRYLVKRTGEKVFLECVQDMDHENMFWYRQDPGLGLRLIYFSYDVKMKEKGDIPEGYSVSREKKERFSLILESASTNQTSMYLCASSSWTSGSNNEQFFGPGTRLTVL.